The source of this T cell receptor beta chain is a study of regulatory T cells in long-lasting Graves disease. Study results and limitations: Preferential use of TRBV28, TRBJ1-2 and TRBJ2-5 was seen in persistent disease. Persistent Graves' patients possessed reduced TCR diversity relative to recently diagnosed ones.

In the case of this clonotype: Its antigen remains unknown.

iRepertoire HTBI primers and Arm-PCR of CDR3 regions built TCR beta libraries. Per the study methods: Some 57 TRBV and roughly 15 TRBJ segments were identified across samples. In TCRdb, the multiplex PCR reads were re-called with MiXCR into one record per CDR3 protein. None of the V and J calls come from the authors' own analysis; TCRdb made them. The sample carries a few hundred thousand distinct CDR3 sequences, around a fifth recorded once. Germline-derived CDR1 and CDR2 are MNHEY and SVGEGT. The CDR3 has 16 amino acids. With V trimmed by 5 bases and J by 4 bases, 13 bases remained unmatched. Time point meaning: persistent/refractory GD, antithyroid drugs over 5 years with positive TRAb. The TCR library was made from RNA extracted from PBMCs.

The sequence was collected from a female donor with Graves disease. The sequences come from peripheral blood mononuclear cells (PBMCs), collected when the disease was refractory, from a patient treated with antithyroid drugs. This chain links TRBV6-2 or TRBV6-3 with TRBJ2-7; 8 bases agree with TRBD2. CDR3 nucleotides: TGTGCCAGCAGTACGCGAGCGGGAGTTAAAGGGTACGAGCAGTACTTC. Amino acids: CASSTRAGVKGYEQYF.